This T cell receptor beta chain was obtained from a study of T cells in Graves' hyperthyroidism and ophthalmopathy. The ends were cut back, 2 bases at V and 7 bases at J, with 12 bases in the middle. The germline gives CDR1 SGHAT, CDR2 FQDESV (reference sequence). There are 13 residues in the CDR3. RNA transcripts provided the source from which TCR beta CDR3 regions were amplified. HTBI primers were used for first-round RT-PCR of the TCR CDR3. TCRdb analysed the multiplex PCR reads with MiXCR anew, one entry per CDR3 protein. The repertoire holds about 360,000 distinct CDR3 sequences, with approximately 13% as singletons. This clonotype was observed many times. If no ophthalmopathy progression occurred within 18 months, Graves' hyperthyroidism was stable.

The source material was blood. The chain is built from TRBV11-1 and TRBJ2-7; D unclear. This TCR derives from a woman between 18 and 30 years old with Graves' hyperthyroidism. CDR3: CASSLFPAEEQYF. The CDR3 DNA follows: TGTGCCAGCAGCTTATTCCCGGCCGAAGAGCAGTACTTC.